Listed here are 22 T cell receptor beta chains from one sample, sequenced in a study of blood T cells in healthy people across ages. The second PCR ran about 6 to 11 cycles with a sample-barcoded 5' primer and J-beta primers. From the 5' RACE reads, TCRdb called clonotypes with MiXCR, one entry per CDR3 protein. Of about 1,000,000 distinct CDR3 sequences in the sample, 35% to 55% were seen once. The sequencing input was blood. These receptors came from a woman aged 60-75 years in good health.

This sequence joins TRBV7-6 and TRBJ2-1, with 7 bases identical to TRBD2. From germline, CDR1 is SGHVS and CDR2 FNYEAQ. Trimming cost V 2 bases and J 5 bases; bases outside gene matches: 9. The CDR3 has 16 amino acids. The CDR3 DNA sequence: TGTGCCAGCAGCTTAATGGTGCGGGAGTCTGACAATGAGCAGTTCTTC. Translation gives CASSLMVRESDNEQFF.

As to this clonotype: A single base separates this from a much larger clone, so it may be a read error. The V and J genes are TRBV15 and TRBJ2-5, with 10 bases matching TRBD2. Germline V CDR1 and CDR2: LNHNV, YYDKDF (reference sequence). The CDR3 loop spans 15 amino acids. The CDR3 loop is CATSGGLAQGETPYF. The CDR3 coding sequence is TGTGCCACCAGCGGGGGACTAGCGCAAGGGGAGACCCCGTACTTC. The entire variable domain, with the rest obtained from reference TRBV15 and TRBJ2-5, is as follows: DAMVIQNPRYQVTQFGKPVTLSCSQTLNHNVMYWYQQKSSQAPKLLFHYYDKDFNNEADTPDNFQSRRPNTSFCFLDIRSPGLGDTAMYLCATSGGLAQGETPYFGPGTRLLVL.

The chain couples TRBV27 to TRBJ2-5; D possibly corresponds to TRBD1 (6 bases). TRBJ2-7 explains the end of the DNA better; the J call may be wrong. Germline V CDR1 and CDR2: MNHEY, SMNVEV (reference sequence). The CDR3 consists of 13 residues. In DNA form, the CDR3 reads TGTGCCAGCAGTTTTTCCTCAGGGGCCGAGCAGTACTTC. It yields the protein CASSFSSGAEQYF.

The rearrangement joins TRBV5-1 to TRBJ1-2; 9 bases agree with TRBD1. The CDR3 is 15 residues long. V was clipped by 0 bases and J by 5 bases; unmatched bases: 5. Germline CDR1 and CDR2: SGHRS and YFSETQ. CDR3 coding DNA: TGCGCCAGCAGCTTGGCAACAGGGGGCGAGTATGGCTACACCTTC. Translating gives CASSLATGGEYGYTF.

The CDR3 DNA sequence: TGTGCCAGCAGTGCGGCTCACAAGGGCACAGATACGCAGTATTTT. It translates to CASSAAHKGTDTQYF. The V gene is TRBV6-4, the J gene TRBJ2-3, with D unclear. Between the trimmed V and J ends, which lost 4 bases and 1 base, there was a span of 12 bases. Germline V CDR1 and CDR2: MRHNA, SNTAGT. There are 15 residues in the CDR3.

The V gene is TRBV28, the J gene TRBJ2-4, with D possibly TRBD1 on 5 matching bases. TRBJ2-7 explains the end of the DNA better; the J call may be wrong. Germline lookup yields CDR1 MDHEN and CDR2 SYDVKM. CDR3 size: 14 residues. The CDR3 region is CASSLWGTGGEQYF. The CDR3 nucleotides are TGTGCCAGCAGTTTATGGGGCACAGGTGGCGAGCAGTACTTC.

As DNA, the CDR3 is TGTGCCAGCAAAGGACGCGGTCTCAGCACAGATACGCAGTATTTT. It is translated as CASKGRGLSTDTQYF. This rearrangement joins TRBV6-6 to TRBJ2-3, with D unclear. The CDR3 contains 15 residues. Between the trimmed V and J ends, which lost 7 bases and 0 bases, there was a span of 14 bases. CDR1 MNHNY and CDR2 SVGAGI come from the germline V gene (reference sequence).

This chain connects TRBV20-1 to TRBJ2-6, with a possible D match to TRBD1 (5 bases). This CDR3 spans 16 amino acids. Trimming removed 6 bases at V and 6 bases at J, with 21 bases between. Germline assignment: CDR1 DFQATT and CDR2 SNEGSKA (reference sequence). In DNA, the CDR3 is TGCAGTGCCATCCTTTTACAGGATCAATCGGCCAACGTCCTGACTTTC. Encoded protein: CSAILLQDQSANVLTF.

This CDR3 is CASSEFGLLYEQYF. The CDR3 DNA reads as TGTGCCAGCAGTGAATTTGGACTCCTTTACGAGCAGTACTTC. The V gene is TRBV25-1, the J gene TRBJ2-7, with D perhaps matching TRBD2 (5 bases). This CDR3 spans 14 amino acids. Germline V gives CDR1 MGHDK, CDR2 SYGVNS. Deletions cut 1 base from V and 4 bases from J, with 11 bases between.

V and J are TRBV5-5 and TRBJ2-1, with 7 bases fitting TRBD2. The V gene's germline CDR1 is SGHKS and CDR2 YYEKEE (reference sequence). CDR3 length: 14 amino acids. Germline trimming cut 8 bases from V and 4 bases from J; bases unmatched to any gene: 9. CDR3 coding DNA: TGTGCCAGTAACCGTCTAGCGGAATACAATGAGCAGTTCTTC. Its translation: CASNRLAEYNEQFF.

This clonotype was found once. The chain couples TRBV12-3 or TRBV12-4 to TRBJ1-3; TRBD1 is a possible D gene (5 bases). V lost 5 bases and J 1 base, leaving 9 bases between the germline ends. The length of the CDR3 is 14 residues. This CDR3 reads CASSTRGSGNTIYF. CDR3 DNA: TGTGCCAGCAGTACGAGGGGTTCTGGAAACACCATATATTTT.

The V call is TRBV25-1, the J call TRBJ1-4, with D maybe TRBD1 (5 bases). Per the germline V gene, CDR1 is MGHDK and CDR2 is SYGVNS. The V end lost 5 bases, the J end lost 2 bases, and 9 bases lay between the germline ends. This CDR3 spans 14 amino acids. The CDR3 protein is CASSPQGTNEKLFF. As DNA, the CDR3 is TGTGCCAGCAGTCCCCAGGGTACTAATGAAAAACTGTTTTTT.

This clonotype was recorded a few times. V and J are TRBV2 and TRBJ1-5; 10 nucleotides match TRBD1. The J segment lost 6 bases and the V segment lost 8 bases, leaving 7 bases of the junction unmatched. Germline-derived CDR1 and CDR2 are SNHLY and FYNNEI. The CDR3 is 14 residues long. Here the CDR3 reads CASSGTGEIQPQHF. For the CDR3, the DNA is TGTGCCAGCTCCGGGACAGGGGAGATTCAGCCCCAGCATTTT.

This clonotype was recorded a few times. The rearrangement links TRBV4-1 to TRBJ2-1, with a weak D call TRBD2 (6 bases). V lost 6 bases, J lost 3 bases, and 15 bases lay in between. The CDR3 loop spans 15 amino acids. Germline CDR1 and CDR2: MGHRA and YSYEKL. This chain's CDR3 is CASSRSGEGYNEQFF. The CDR3, as DNA: TGCGCCAGCAGTCGCTCGGGAGAGGGCTACAATGAGCAGTTCTTC.

The chain uses TRBV3-1 and TRBJ2-5; possible D gene TRBD1, 6 bases. The germline gives CDR1 LGHDT, CDR2 YNNKEL (reference sequence). V was trimmed by 3 bases and J by 3 bases, leaving 17 bases between them. This CDR3 region has 16 residues. In DNA, the CDR3 is TGTGCCAGCAGCCAGGGGGCTAAACGGGACAAAGAGACCCAGTACTTC. Amino acid sequence: CASSQGAKRDKETQYF.

This clonotype was counted between two and nine times. V is TRBV7-8 and J is TRBJ2-7, with D perhaps matching TRBD1 or TRBD2 (5 bases each). Germline loops: CDR1 SGHVS, CDR2 FQNEAQ. CDR3 length equals 14 residues. Trimming took off 7 bases at V and 6 bases at J, with 19 bases between the two ends. CDR3: CASNNRDARAEQYF. The CDR3 nucleotides read TGTGCCAGCAACAACCGGGACGCCCGAGCCGAGCAGTACTTC.

The V and J genes are TRBV6-6 and TRBJ2-4, with a tentative D call TRBD1 (5 bases). Germline V lookup: CDR1 MNHNY, CDR2 SVGAGI (reference sequence). This CDR3 spans 15 amino acids. V dropped 10 bases and J dropped 1 base, with 17 bases sitting between them. The CDR3 DNA follows: TGTGCCACCACAATAGGGGTAGGGGCCAAAAACATTCAGTACTTC. Translating it yields CATTIGVGAKNIQYF.

This clonotype was detected only a few times. The chain's CDR3 is CSGSFGETQYF. Written as DNA, the CDR3 is TGCAGCGGGTCGTTTGGGGAGACCCAGTACTTC. The chain uses TRBV29-1 and TRBJ2-7, with D unclear. The J call may not be correct, given that the DNA end is closer to TRBJ2-5. Germline CDR1 and CDR2: SQVTM and ANQGSEA. There are 11 residues in the CDR3.

The rearrangement uses TRBV6-5 and TRBJ1-1; D perhaps matches TRBD1 (6 bases). Trimming pared 7 bases from V and 0 bases from J, leaving 15 bases between. Germline V gene lookup returns CDR1 MNHEY and CDR2 SVGAGI. This CDR3 contains 15 residues. CDR3 amino acids: CASNGQSTMNTEAFF. As DNA, the CDR3 is TGTGCCAGCAATGGACAGTCCACCATGAACACTGAAGCTTTCTTT.

A single count supports this clonotype. The V and J genes are TRBV20-1 and TRBJ2-1, with TRBD1 matching 7 bases. The CDR3 consists of 15 residues. Germline lookup yields CDR1 DFQATT and CDR2 SNEGSKA (reference sequence). The junction had 7 bases not matched to a gene; V was cut back by 0 bases and J by 5 bases. CDR3 nucleotides: TGCAGTGCTAGAGAACCAGGGGGTCTCGACAATGAGCAGTTCTTC. Translated: CSAREPGGLDNEQFF.

The gene calls are TRBV5-1 and TRBJ2-5; 14 bases are shared with TRBD2. This CDR3 is built from 17 residues. Germline assignment: CDR1 SGHRS and CDR2 YFSETQ. Trimming cost V 4 bases and J 5 bases; bases outside gene matches: 10. The CDR3 region is CASSPGLAGGMGETQYF. CDR3 coding DNA: TGCGCCAGCAGCCCCGGACTAGCGGGAGGAATGGGGGAGACCCAGTACTTC.

This chain connects TRBV5-1 to TRBJ2-1; TRBD2 aligns across 8 bases. Per the germline V gene, CDR1 is SGHRS and CDR2 is YFSETQ. The junction had 5 bases not matched to a gene; V was cut back by 7 bases and J by 2 bases. CDR3 length equals 14 residues. The CDR3 loop reads CASGFSGTYNEQFF. For the CDR3, the DNA is TGCGCCAGCGGATTTAGCGGGACCTACAATGAGCAGTTCTTC.